This T cell receptor beta chain came from a study of blood T cell repertoires in COVID-19. Study-wide context: Samples came from the United States, Italy and Spain, spanning acute and convalescent COVID-19. In each case, the material was cDNA or gDNA derived from T cells, B-cell-depleted T cells, or PBMCs.

Original processing notes: Amplification from reference gene primers served as the basis for estimated nucleated cell counts. Assay used: immunoSEQ multiplex PCR; TCRdb lists only in-frame clones, some missing. V and J calls and clone size are those listed in that table; D and trimming were worked out from the DNA. Found here are roughly 180,000 clones, 75% to 90% of them singletons; the top ten hold over 6.5%. Recruited during active infection, patients (from Seattle) were subsequently followed longitudinally. The CDR3 has 16 amino acids. In germline, CDR1 is SGHDN, CDR2 FVKESK. Deletions cut 4 bases from V and 1 base from J, with 13 bases between.

Sequenced sample: peripheral blood. This receptor was identified in a woman in her 40s with COVID-19, enrolled during active disease. The V and J genes are TRBV14 and TRBJ2-2; unclear D gene. This CDR3 reads CASSPRPGLNTGELFF. The CDR3 bases are TGTGCCAGCAGCCCTCGACCAGGCCTGAACACCGGGGAGCTGTTTTTT.